This T cell receptor beta chain was observed in a study of blood T cell repertoires in COVID-19. Trimming took off 7 bases at V and 0 bases at J, with 10 bases between the two ends. Germline V lookup: CDR1 MDHEN, CDR2 SYDVKM. The length of the CDR3 is 14 residues. As originally analysed: The authors estimated nucleated cell counts from reference gene primer amplification. Assay used: immunoSEQ multiplex PCR; TCRdb lists only in-frame clones, some missing. The V and J calls and clone size are taken from that table; D and trimming were inferred from the DNA. The data contain some 250,000 clones, over 70% of them singletons.

The rearrangement links TRBV28 to TRBJ1-3; no firm D call. The sample taken for sequencing was peripheral blood. This sequence was found in a man aged 35-49 years with active or convalescent COVID-19. DNA of the CDR3: TGTGCCAGCAAGGGTAGCGGCTCTGGAAACACCATATATTTT. Translation: CASKGSGSGNTIYF.